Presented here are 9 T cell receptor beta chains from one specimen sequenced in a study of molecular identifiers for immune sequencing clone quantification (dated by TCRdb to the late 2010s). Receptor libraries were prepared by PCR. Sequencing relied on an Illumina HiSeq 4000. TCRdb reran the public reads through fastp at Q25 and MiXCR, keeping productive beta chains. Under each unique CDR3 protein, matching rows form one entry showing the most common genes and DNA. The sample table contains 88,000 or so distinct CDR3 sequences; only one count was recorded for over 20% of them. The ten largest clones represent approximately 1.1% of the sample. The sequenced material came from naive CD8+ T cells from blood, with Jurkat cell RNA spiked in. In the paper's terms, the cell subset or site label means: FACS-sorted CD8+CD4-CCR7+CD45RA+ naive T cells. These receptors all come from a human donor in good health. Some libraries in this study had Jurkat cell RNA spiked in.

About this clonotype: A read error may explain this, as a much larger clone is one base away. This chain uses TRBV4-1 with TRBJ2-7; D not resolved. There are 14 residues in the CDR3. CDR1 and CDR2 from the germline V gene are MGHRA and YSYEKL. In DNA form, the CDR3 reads TGCGCCAGCAGCCATTCATCGGGCAGCTACGAGCAGTGCTTC. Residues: CASSHSSGSYEQCF.

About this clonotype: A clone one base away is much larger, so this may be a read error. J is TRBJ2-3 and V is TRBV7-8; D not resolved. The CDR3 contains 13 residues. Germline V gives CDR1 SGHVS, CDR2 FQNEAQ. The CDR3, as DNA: TGTGTCAGCAGCTTAGTTGGCACAGATACGCAGTATTTT. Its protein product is CVSSLVGTDTQYF.

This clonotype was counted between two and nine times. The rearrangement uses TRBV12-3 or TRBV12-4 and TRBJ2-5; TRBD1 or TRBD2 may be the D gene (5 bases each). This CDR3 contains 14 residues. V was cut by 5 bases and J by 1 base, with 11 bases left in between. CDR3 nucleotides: TGTGCCAGCAGTCCCTGGGGGTCCCAAGAGACCCAGTACTTC. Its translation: CASSPWGSQETQYF.

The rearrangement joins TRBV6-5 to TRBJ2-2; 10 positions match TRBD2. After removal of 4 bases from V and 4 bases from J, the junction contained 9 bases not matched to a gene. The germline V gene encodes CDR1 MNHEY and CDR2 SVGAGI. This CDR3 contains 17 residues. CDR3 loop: CASSLTSGFSATGELFF. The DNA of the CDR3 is TGTGCCAGCAGTTTGACTAGCGGGTTCTCGGCCACCGGGGAGCTGTTTTTT.

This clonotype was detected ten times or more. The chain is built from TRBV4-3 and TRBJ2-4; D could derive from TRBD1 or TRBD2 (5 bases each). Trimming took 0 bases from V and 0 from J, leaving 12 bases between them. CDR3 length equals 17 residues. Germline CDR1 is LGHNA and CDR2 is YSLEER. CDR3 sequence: CASSQDRGPLAKNIQYF. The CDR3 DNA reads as TGCGCCAGCAGCCAAGATAGGGGACCACTAGCCAAAAACATTCAGTACTTC.

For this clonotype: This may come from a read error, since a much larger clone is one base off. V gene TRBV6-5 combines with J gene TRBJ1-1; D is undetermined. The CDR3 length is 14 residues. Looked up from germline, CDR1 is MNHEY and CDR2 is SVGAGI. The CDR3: CASTPYEGSPEALF. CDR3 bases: TGTGCCAGCACTCCCTACGAAGGGAGCCCTGAAGCTCTCTTT.

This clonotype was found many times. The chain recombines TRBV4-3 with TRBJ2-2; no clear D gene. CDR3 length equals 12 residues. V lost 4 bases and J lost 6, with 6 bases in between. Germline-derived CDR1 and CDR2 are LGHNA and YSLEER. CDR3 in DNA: TGCGCCAGCAGCCTTAGGGCCGGGGAGCTGTTTTTT. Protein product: CASSLRAGELFF.

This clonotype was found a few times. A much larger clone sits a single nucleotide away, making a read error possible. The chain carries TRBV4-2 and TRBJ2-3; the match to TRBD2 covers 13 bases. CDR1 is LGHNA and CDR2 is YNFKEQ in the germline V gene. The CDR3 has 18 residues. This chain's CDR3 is CAGSQDQGLAGRTDTQYF. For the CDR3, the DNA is TGTGCCGGCAGCCAAGATCAGGGACTAGCGGGACGCACAGATACGCAGTATTTT.

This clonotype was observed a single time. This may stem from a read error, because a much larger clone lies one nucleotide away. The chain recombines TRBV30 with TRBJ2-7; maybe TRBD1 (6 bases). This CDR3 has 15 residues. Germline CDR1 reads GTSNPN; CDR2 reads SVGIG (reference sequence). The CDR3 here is CAWSAGQGYLYERYF. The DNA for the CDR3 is TGTGCCTGGAGCGCCGGCCAGGGGTACCTGTACGAGCGGTACTTC.